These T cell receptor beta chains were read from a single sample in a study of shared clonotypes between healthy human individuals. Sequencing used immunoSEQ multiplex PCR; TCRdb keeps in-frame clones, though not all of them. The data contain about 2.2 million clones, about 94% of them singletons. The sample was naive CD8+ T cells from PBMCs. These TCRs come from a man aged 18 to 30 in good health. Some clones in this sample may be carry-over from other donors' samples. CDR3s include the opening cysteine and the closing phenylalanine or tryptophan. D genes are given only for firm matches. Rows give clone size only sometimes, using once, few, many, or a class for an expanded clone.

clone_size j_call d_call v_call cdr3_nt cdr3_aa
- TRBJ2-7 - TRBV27 TGTGCCAGCACAACCATTACAGGGAGTTCAACCTACGAGCAGTACTTC CASTTITGSSTYEQYF
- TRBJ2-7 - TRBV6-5 TGTGCCAGCAGTTACTCGGTCGGGAGCGTCTCCTACGAGCAGTACTTC CASSYSVGSVSYEQYF
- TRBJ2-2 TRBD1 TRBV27 TGTGCCAGCAGTCCTTCACAGGGGGAGTCAGCCGGGGAGCTGTTTTTT CASSPSQGESAGELFF
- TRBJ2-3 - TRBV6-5 TGTGCCAGCAGTTACAGTGGGGGCACAGATACGCAGTATTTT CASSYSGGTDTQYF
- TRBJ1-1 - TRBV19 TGTGCCAGTAGAGGCAGGGGAAACACTGAAGCTTTCTTT CASRGRGNTEAFF
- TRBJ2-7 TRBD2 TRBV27 TGTGCCAGCAGTTCCCCTAGCGGTTCTACCTACGAGCAGTACTTC CASSSPSGSTYEQYF
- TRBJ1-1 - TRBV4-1 TGCGCCAGCAGCCAAGTTGCGGGTAGCACTGAAGCTTTCTTT CASSQVAGSTEAFF
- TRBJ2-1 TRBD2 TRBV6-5 TGTGCCAGCACCCGTGGACTAGCGGGAGACAATGAGCAGTTCTTC CASTRGLAGDNEQFF
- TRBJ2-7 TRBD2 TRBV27 TGTGCCAGCAGCTCAGGACCCTCAGCGGGAGGGCCGGGGAACGAGCAGTACTTC CASSSGPSAGGPGNEQYF
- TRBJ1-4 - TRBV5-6 TGTGCCAGCAGCTTGCGTGTTAACAGCTTTAATGAAAAACTGTTTTTT CASSLRVNSFNEKLFF
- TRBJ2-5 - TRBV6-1 TGTGCCAGCAGAAGGACAGAAGAATGGAGGACCCAGTACTTC CASRRTEEWRTQYF
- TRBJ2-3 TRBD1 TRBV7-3 TGTGCCAGCAGCTTAACGGTCACAGGGGGCACAGATACGCAGTATTTT CASSLTVTGGTDTQYF
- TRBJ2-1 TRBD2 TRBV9 TGTGCCAGCAGCGTAGATGGGAGCGGGGTCTACAATGAGCAGTTCTTC CASSVDGSGVYNEQFF
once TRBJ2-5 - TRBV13 TGTGCCAGCAGCTTCTTCGGGCAAGAGACCCAGTACTTC CASSFFGQETQYF
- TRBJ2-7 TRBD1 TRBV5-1 TGCGCCAGCGGGGGACAGGGGGCAGGTGAGCAGTACTTC CASGGQGAGEQYF
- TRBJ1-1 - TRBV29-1 TGCAGCGTTGAAGTAGTGGGACTGAACACTGAAGCTTTCTTT CSVEVVGLNTEAFF
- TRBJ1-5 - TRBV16 TGTGCCAGCAGCCAGGTCCGGGACAATCAGCCCCAGCATTTT CASSQVRDNQPQHF
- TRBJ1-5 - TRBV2 TGTGCCAGCAGCCCCCGGACGGCCGGCAATCAGCCCCAGCATTTT CASSPRTAGNQPQHF
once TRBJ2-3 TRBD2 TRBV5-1 TGCGCCAGCAGCTCTGTTAGCGGGATGGGGACAGATACGCAGTATTTT CASSSVSGMGTDTQYF
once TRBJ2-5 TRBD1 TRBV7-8 TGTGCCAGCAGCTTAGAGGGCAGGGGGCTAGGAGAGACCCAGTACTTC CASSLEGRGLGETQYF
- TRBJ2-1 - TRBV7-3 TGTGCCAGCAGTTCAGGGGATTTAAGAAGCGGGCGTAGCCTAAATGAGCAGTTCTTC CASSSGDLRSGRSLNEQFF
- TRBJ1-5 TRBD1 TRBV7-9 TGTGCCAGCAGCCCTTGGACAGGGGGAGATCAGCCCCAGCATTTT CASSPWTGGDQPQHF
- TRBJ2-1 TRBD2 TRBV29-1 TGCAGCGTTGAAGATCGAGGGACTAGCGTTTACAATGAGCAGTTCTTC CSVEDRGTSVYNEQFF
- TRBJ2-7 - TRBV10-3 TGTGCCATCAGTGGTGACACTAGCTCCTACGAGCAGTACTTC CAISGDTSSYEQYF
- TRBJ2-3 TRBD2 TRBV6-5 TGTGCCAGCTACGGGACTAGCGGGACAGATACGCAGTATTTT CASYGTSGTDTQYF
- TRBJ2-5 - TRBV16 TGTGCCAGCAGCCCCACCCGGGACAACCAAGAGACCCAGTACTTC CASSPTRDNQETQYF
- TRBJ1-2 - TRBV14 TGTGCCAGCAGCCTAGGCAGGGTATCCGGCTACACCTTC CASSLGRVSGYTF
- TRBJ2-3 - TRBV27 TGTGCCAGCAGTCGACTTACCCCCAGGGGAGTGCCAGATACGCAGTATTTT CASSRLTPRGVPDTQYF
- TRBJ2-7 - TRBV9 TGTGCCAGCAGCCCGCGGGGCGGGACCCACTACGAGCAGTACTTC CASSPRGGTHYEQYF
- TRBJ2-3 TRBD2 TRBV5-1 TGCGCCAGCAGGGGACTATACATTAGCACAGATACGCAGTATTTT CASRGLYISTDTQYF
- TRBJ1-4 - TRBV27 TGTGCCAGCAGTTTTCGGGACGCAAATGAAAAACTGTTTTTT CASSFRDANEKLFF